This TCR beta chain was sequenced in a study of T cells in Graves' hyperthyroidism and ophthalmopathy. About this clonotype: Its matching antigen is unknown.

Per germline, CDR1 SGHTA and CDR2 FQGTGA. V was clipped by 3 bases and J by 2 bases; unmatched bases: 4. There are 15 residues in the CDR3. Findings and caveats of the study: Also found in blood were most expanded thyroid clonotypes above 0.001. The model's output predicted ophthalmopathy at a median of approximately 6.5 months prior to onset.

TCR beta CDR3 sequences were amplified from RNA transcripts. The TCR CDR3 was amplified in a first-round RT-PCR using the HTBI primer set. TCRdb re-derived calls from the multiplex PCR reads in MiXCR, one entry per CDR3 protein. The sample shows roughly 350,000 distinct CDR3 sequences, around 13% of them seen only once. The chain combines TRBV7-3 with TRBJ2-7; 10 positions agree with TRBD1. The sample taken for sequencing was blood. The sequence was obtained from a woman aged 40 to 50 with Graves' ophthalmopathy. The chain's CDR3 is CASSFAGTGAYEQYF. Written as DNA, the CDR3 is TGTGCCAGCAGCTTCGCCGGGACAGGGGCCTACGAGCAGTACTTC.